The clone carrying this T cell receptor (beta chain) was detected many times. As yet, its antigen is unknown. This entry is derived from a study of neurological immune-mediated disorders. Findings and caveats of the study: The greatest TCR clonal expansion occurred in HTLV-1-associated myelopathy and the least in multiple sclerosis, which fell below healthy controls.

The study drew its healthy controls from blood bank volunteers in Maryland, USA. TCRdb fed the 5' RACE reads into MiXCR, producing one record per CDR3 protein. This sample yields fewer than 30,000 distinct CDR3 sequences, of which roughly 7% are seen a single time; 4% to 5.5% belongs to the top ten. The sequenced sample was PBMCs. The receptor was derived from a woman between 40 and 55 years old in good health.

CDR3 protein: CSVEDSQETQYF. The CDR3 DNA follows: TGCAGCGTTGAGGACTCCCAAGAGACCCAGTACTTC. The V and J genes are TRBV29-1 and TRBJ2-5; D is perhaps TRBD2 (5 bases). The ends were cut back, 3 bases at V and 1 base at J, with 6 bases in the middle. Germline values: CDR1 SQVTM, CDR2 ANQGSEA. The CDR3 covers 12 residues.